This is a list of T cell receptor beta chains from one sample in a study of shared clonotypes between healthy human individuals. This table comes from immunoSEQ multiplex PCR, and its TCRdb copy is limited to in-frame clones, with some not included. The sample has approximately 95,000 clones, under 80% seen once. Sequencing was carried out using memory CD8+ T cells sorted from blood. All receptors derive from a man aged 25 to 40 in good health. CDR3s include the opening cysteine and the closing phenylalanine or tryptophan. D genes are given only for firm matches. The size entry is marked missing in some rows and otherwise reads once, few, many or a size class.

D	V	J	size	DNA	CDR3
TRBD2	TRBV7-9	TRBJ2-3	many	TGTGCCAGCAGACCAGGACTAGCGGGAGTCGTGGATACGCAGTATTTT	CASRPGLAGVVDTQYF
TRBD2	TRBV29-1	TRBJ2-2	-	TGCAGCGTAAAAAAGGTAGCGGGAGGTGAGACCGGGGAGCTGTTTTTT	CSVKKVAGGETGELFF
-	TRBV7-6	TRBJ1-1	few	TGTGCCAGCAGCTTAGGGGCGAACACTGAAGCTTTCTTT	CASSLGANTEAFF
TRBD1	TRBV7-9	TRBJ2-7	-	TGTGCCAGCAGCCCACCCCGGGACAGTTTTTACGAGCAGTACTTC	CASSPPRDSFYEQYF
TRBD2	TRBV7-2	TRBJ2-2	-	TGTGCCAGCAGATACCCGGGACTAGCGGGAGTGGCCGGGGAGCTGTTTTTT	CASRYPGLAGVAGELFF
-	TRBV7-2	TRBJ2-1	-	TGTGCCAGCAGCTTAGTAGGGGTAAACTCCTACAATGAGCAGTTCTTC	CASSLVGVNSYNEQFF
-	TRBV6-4	TRBJ2-1	-	TGTGCCAGCAGTGAAGCCGGGACTGCGATCAATGAGCAGTTCTTC	CASSEAGTAINEQFF
TRBD2	TRBV7-7	TRBJ2-3	few	TGTGCTAGCAGCTTAGGGACCCTAGCGGGAGGGAACACAGATACGCAGTATTTT	CASSLGTLAGGNTDTQYF
-	TRBV13	TRBJ2-1	-	TGTGCCAGCAGCACACAACGGGGTACTTCTATATTCAATGAGCAGTTCTTC	CASSTQRGTSIFNEQFF
-	TRBV7-9	TRBJ2-5	once	TGTGCCAGCAGCCCGTTGGGTGGGAGATTCGGGAAGACCCAGTACTTC	CASSPLGGRFGKTQYF
-	TRBV5-1	TRBJ1-1	-	TGCGCCAGCAGCTCGCTGGGCAACACTGAAGCTTTCTTT	CASSSLGNTEAFF
TRBD1	TRBV10-3	TRBJ2-7	-	TGTGCCATCAGTGAGTCGGGACAGGGTGGTTACGAGCAGTACTTC	CAISESGQGGYEQYF
-	TRBV27	TRBJ2-7	many	TGTGCCAGCAGTCCGGGGACCTACGAGCAGTACTTC	CASSPGTYEQYF
TRBD1	TRBV7-9	TRBJ1-4	few	TGTGCCAGCAGCTCCTACACAGGGGGACTAAGACCAACTAATGAAAAACTGTTTTTT	CASSSYTGGLRPTNEKLFF
TRBD2	TRBV9	TRBJ2-3	-	TGTGCCAGCAGCCTCCGAATTAGCGGGAGTGCGACAGATACGCAGTATTTT	CASSLRISGSATDTQYF
-	TRBV15	TRBJ2-1	-	TGTGCCACCAGCAGAGATCCGAAGGGGGTGGATGAGCAGTTCTTC	CATSRDPKGVDEQFF
-	TRBV7-8	TRBJ1-1	few	TGTGCCAGCAGCTTAGAGCACAGGAACACTGAAGCTTTCTTT	CASSLEHRNTEAFF
TRBD2	TRBV6-4	TRBJ2-1	-	TGTGCCAGCAGTGATCTAGCGGGAAGATACAATGAGCAGTTCTTC	CASSDLAGRYNEQFF
-	TRBV5-4	TRBJ2-1	-	TGTGCCAGCAGCTTCGACAGTAGCTCCTACAATGAGCAGTTCTTC	CASSFDSSSYNEQFF
-	TRBV19	TRBJ1-2	few	TGTGCCAGTAGTGCCCACACAGGGAGCTATGGCTACACCTTC	CASSAHTGSYGYTF
-	TRBV27	TRBJ2-7	few	TGTGCCAGCAGTTCGGGACCGGGCCCGACCTACGAGCAGTACTTC	CASSSGPGPTYEQYF
TRBD2	TRBV4-2	TRBJ2-5	-	TGTGCCAGCAGCCAAGCGGTCCTAGCGGGAGGAGAAGAGACCCAGTACTTC	CASSQAVLAGGEETQYF
TRBD2	TRBV25-1	TRBJ2-7	once	TGTGCCAGCAGTGAGGGGACTAGCGGTTCCTACGAGCAGTACTTC	CASSEGTSGSYEQYF
-	TRBV25-1	TRBJ2-3	few	TGTGCCAGCGAGTCGGATGGGGATACGCAGTATTTT	CASESDGDTQYF
-	TRBV25-1	TRBJ1-4	-	TGTGCCAGCAGTGTAGAGGGGAACGAAAAACTGTTTTTT	CASSVEGNEKLFF
TRBD2	TRBV7-6	TRBJ2-5	-	TGTGCCAGCAGCTTAAGGTCTAGCGGCACCCAAGAGACCCAGTACTTC	CASSLRSSGTQETQYF
TRBD2	TRBV29-1	TRBJ2-1	-	TGCAGCGTTGAGGGACTAGCGGGAGAGAATGAGCAGTTCTTC	CSVEGLAGENEQFF
-	TRBV9	TRBJ2-1	-	TGTGCCAGCACCACGGGAAGCTCCTACAATGAGCAGTTCTTC	CASTTGSSYNEQFF
-	TRBV27	TRBJ2-3	-	TGTGCCAGCAGTTCGGGTCGGGATACGCAGTATTTT	CASSSGRDTQYF
TRBD2	TRBV7-9	TRBJ2-3	many	TGTGCCAGCAGCTTTTTGACTAGCGGGAGTTTGATGCCAGATACGCAGTATTTT	CASSFLTSGSLMPDTQYF
TRBD2	TRBV15	TRBJ2-5	-	TGTGCCACCAGCAGTGGGACTAGCGACCAAGAGACCCAGTACTTC	CATSSGTSDQETQYF
TRBD1	TRBV19	TRBJ2-3	-	TGTGCCAGTAGTACGACAGGGTTTGCGGCAGATACGCAGTATTTT	CASSTTGFAADTQYF
TRBD1	TRBV25-1	TRBJ2-5	few	TGTGCCAGCAACCAGGGGGCCCACCCTCCCCAAGAGACCCAGTACTTC	CASNQGAHPPQETQYF
-	TRBV27	TRBJ2-2	many	TGTGCCAGCAGTTTATATCAGGATAGCACCGGGGAGCTGTTTTTT	CASSLYQDSTGELFF
-	TRBV5-5	TRBJ2-7	-	TGTGCCAGCAGCCTTGGGGTGTACGAGCAGTACTTC	CASSLGVYEQYF
-	TRBV5-6	TRBJ2-7	-	TGTGCCAGCAGCCCCGCGGACGGGTGGACCTACGAGCAGTACTTC	CASSPADGWTYEQYF
-	TRBV5-6	TRBJ1-5	-	TGTGCCAGCAGCTTTTTAGGGAACGGCAATCAGCCCCAGCATTTT	CASSFLGNGNQPQHF
-	TRBV7-9	TRBJ2-6	-	TGTGCCAGCAGCCATACCCCCAGGGTGTCTGGGGCCAACGTCCTGACTTTC	CASSHTPRVSGANVLTF
TRBD2	TRBV11-2	TRBJ2-2	once	TGTGCCAGCAGCAACTCTCTAGCGGGAGGGAAGAACACCGGGGAGCTGTTTTTT	CASSNSLAGGKNTGELFF
-	TRBV4-1	TRBJ1-2	few	TGCGCCAGCAGCCAGCAAGCTGCCGCGGCACCTAACTATGGCTACACCTTC	CASSQQAAAAPNYGYTF
-	TRBV18	TRBJ1-1	-	TGTGCCAGCTCACCGGCAGAGAGTCTTGAAGCTTTCTTT	CASSPAESLEAFF
TRBD1	TRBV10-1	TRBJ2-7	-	TGCGCCAGCAGCCGGGACAGCAGTGATCCGGAGCAGTACTTC	CASSRDSSDPEQYF
TRBD2	TRBV7-7	TRBJ2-5	-	TGTGCCAGCAGCTTAGTAGCGGGGACACAAGAGACCCAGTACTTC	CASSLVAGTQETQYF
TRBD2	TRBV19	TRBJ2-1	-	TGTGCCAGTAGCCCGACTAGCGGGTATTACAATGAGCAGTTCTTC	CASSPTSGYYNEQFF
-	TRBV7-8	TRBJ1-1	many	TGTGCCAGCAGCTTTACCTTACGACTCGACACTGAAGCTTTCTTT	CASSFTLRLDTEAFF
TRBD1	TRBV28	TRBJ1-5	few	TGTGCCATCTGTGAAGCCGGGACAGGGGGGAGTCAGCCCCAGCATTTT	CAICEAGTGGSQPQHF
-	TRBV7-9	TRBJ1-1	-	TGTGCCAGCAGAGATTGGTCGGGGGACACTGAAGCTTTCTTT	CASRDWSGDTEAFF
-	TRBV9	TRBJ2-7	-	TGTGCCAGCAGCGCCAAACCGGGACCGCATAGAGAGCAGTACTTC	CASSAKPGPHREQYF
TRBD2	TRBV7-2	TRBJ2-4	few	TGTGCCAGCAGCTACTTAGCGGGAGAGCACATTCAGTACTTC	CASSYLAGEHIQYF
-	TRBV7-9	TRBJ2-7	once	TGTGCCAGCTCTCCACCCTCAGGCAACGAGCAGTACTTC	CASSPPSGNEQYF
-	TRBV28	TRBJ2-7	-	TGTGCCAGCAGCGGGGCCCTGTACGAGCAGTACTTC	CASSGALYEQYF
-	TRBV5-5	TRBJ1-1	few	TGTGCCAGCAGCTTGTCGGAGAACACTGAAGCTTTCTTT	CASSLSENTEAFF
-	TRBV5-1	TRBJ2-7	-	TGCGCCAGCAGCCCCGAACTCCTCTACGAGCAGTACTTC	CASSPELLYEQYF
TRBD1	TRBV7-9	TRBJ2-7	-	TGTGCCAGCAGCGAAGGACAGGGAATGAGCGAGCAGTACTTC	CASSEGQGMSEQYF
TRBD1	TRBV28	TRBJ2-1	-	TGTGCCAGCACCGAGGGACAGGGGGCGCAAAATGAGCAGTTCTTC	CASTEGQGAQNEQFF
-	TRBV15	TRBJ2-7	-	TGTGCCACCAGCAGAGATCGGGTGGGAGGAGGTTTTTACGAGCAGTACTTC	CATSRDRVGGGFYEQYF
-	TRBV25-1	TRBJ2-5	-	TGTGCCAGCAGTGAAGTCGCAGGCGGAGCCCGGGAGACCCAGTACTTC	CASSEVAGGARETQYF
-	TRBV7-2	TRBJ2-1	-	TGTGCCAGCAGTTCCAACTCTAGAAGGGGGAATGAGCAGTTCTTC	CASSSNSRRGNEQFF
-	TRBV28	TRBJ2-1	-	TGTGCCAGCAGTTTTCCCCCGGGAGTGAATGAGCAGTTCTTC	CASSFPPGVNEQFF